A selection of T cell receptor beta chains follows, all from one sample in a study of blood T cell repertoires in COVID-19. The method was immunoSEQ multiplex PCR; TCRdb's version includes in-frame clones alone and lacks a portion of them. The sample records around 300,000 clones, 88% being singletons. The sequenced material came from PBMCs or T cells enriched from blood (not recorded which). These receptors were taken from a woman in her forties or fifties who had recovered from COVID-19. The CDR3 runs from the conserved cysteine through the conserved F or W. Each record gives: D gene, J gene, clone size, V gene, CDR3 DNA, CDR3 protein. The D gene is left open where the match is weak. The size field is filled for only some rows; it gives once, few, many or a size class.

d_call: -
j_call: TRBJ2-7
clone_size: -
v_call: TRBV7-2
cdr3_nt: TGTGCCAGCAGCTTAGTTTCCTACTACGAGCAGTACTTC
cdr3_aa: CASSLVSYYEQYF

d_call: TRBD2
j_call: TRBJ2-1
clone_size: -
v_call: TRBV11-2
cdr3_nt: TGTGCCAGCAGCTTCACTAGCGGGGTCTACAATGAGCAGTTCTTC
cdr3_aa: CASSFTSGVYNEQFF

d_call: -
j_call: TRBJ1-2
clone_size: -
v_call: TRBV5-4
cdr3_nt: TGTGCCAGCAGCTTGTCCTCGCAGGGGAACTATGGCTACACCTTC
cdr3_aa: CASSLSSQGNYGYTF

d_call: TRBD2
j_call: TRBJ2-7
clone_size: few
v_call: TRBV11-3
cdr3_nt: TGTGCCAGCAGCCCCGCTAGCGGGGGGTACGAGCAGTACTTC
cdr3_aa: CASSPASGGYEQYF

d_call: -
j_call: TRBJ2-2
clone_size: -
v_call: TRBV21-1
cdr3_nt: TGTGCCAGCAGCAAAGCCAGCGGGAGGGCCGCCGGGGAGCTGTTTTTT
cdr3_aa: CASSKASGRAAGELFF

d_call: -
j_call: TRBJ2-7
clone_size: -
v_call: TRBV27
cdr3_nt: TGTGCCAGCAGTTTATCGATCGGTGAGCAGTACTTC
cdr3_aa: CASSLSIGEQYF

d_call: TRBD1
j_call: TRBJ1-1
clone_size: -
v_call: TRBV7-2
cdr3_nt: TGTGCCAGCAGCACTCGGACAGGGGGGTATCTTGAAGCTTTCTTT
cdr3_aa: CASSTRTGGYLEAFF

d_call: TRBD1
j_call: TRBJ1-5
clone_size: -
v_call: TRBV18
cdr3_nt: TGTGCCAGCTCACCGCGGCAGGGACAGAATCAGCCCCAGCATTTT
cdr3_aa: CASSPRQGQNQPQHF

d_call: -
j_call: TRBJ1-2
clone_size: -
v_call: TRBV6-6
cdr3_nt: TGTGCCAGCAGTGCAGGGCGGGAGTATGGCTACACCTTC
cdr3_aa: CASSAGREYGYTF

d_call: -
j_call: TRBJ1-6
clone_size: -
v_call: TRBV25-1
cdr3_nt: TGTGCCAGCAGTGAATCAGGCATGAGCTCCTATAATTCACCCCTCCACTTT
cdr3_aa: CASSESGMSSYNSPLHF

d_call: -
j_call: TRBJ2-3
clone_size: -
v_call: TRBV7-9
cdr3_nt: TGTGCCAGCAGCTTCGGCGGGCAGGATACGCAGTATTTT
cdr3_aa: CASSFGGQDTQYF

d_call: TRBD2
j_call: TRBJ2-7
clone_size: -
v_call: TRBV28
cdr3_nt: TGTGCCAGCAGTCCCCGGACTAGCGGGAGTTACGAGCAGTACTTC
cdr3_aa: CASSPRTSGSYEQYF

d_call: -
j_call: TRBJ1-2
clone_size: -
v_call: TRBV5-8
cdr3_nt: TGTGCCAGCAGCTTGGAGTCAGGCCCATATGGCTACACCTTC
cdr3_aa: CASSLESGPYGYTF

d_call: -
j_call: TRBJ1-5
clone_size: -
v_call: TRBV5-6
cdr3_nt: TGTGCCAGCAGTTCGGGATTGGGTAATCAGCCCCAGCATTTT
cdr3_aa: CASSSGLGNQPQHF

d_call: -
j_call: TRBJ1-5
clone_size: -
v_call: TRBV18
cdr3_nt: TGTGCCAGCTCACCCCGGGGGGGCCAAAGTGGGCATCAGCCCCAGCATTTT
cdr3_aa: CASSPRGGQSGHQPQHF

d_call: -
j_call: TRBJ2-2
clone_size: -
v_call: TRBV10-3
cdr3_nt: TGTGCCATCAGTGATACAAGCGGGCTGAGAACCGGGGAGCTGTTTTTT
cdr3_aa: CAISDTSGLRTGELFF

d_call: -
j_call: TRBJ1-1
clone_size: -
v_call: TRBV4-1
cdr3_nt: TGCGCCAGCAGCCAAGATCACAGGGAGAACACTGAAGCTTTCTTT
cdr3_aa: CASSQDHRENTEAFF

d_call: TRBD1
j_call: TRBJ2-5
clone_size: -
v_call: TRBV19
cdr3_nt: TGTGCCAGTAGGACTCCGGGACAGGGGAAAGAGACCCAGTACTTC
cdr3_aa: CASRTPGQGKETQYF

d_call: -
j_call: TRBJ2-1
clone_size: -
v_call: TRBV5-1
cdr3_nt: TGCGCCAGCAGCTTGGTAGTGTTCGCTAGCGATAAGGACAATGAGCAGTTCTTC
cdr3_aa: CASSLVVFASDKDNEQFF

d_call: TRBD2
j_call: TRBJ2-5
clone_size: -
v_call: TRBV14
cdr3_nt: TGTGCCAGCAGCCAGAAGACTAGCGGGGTCCAAGAGACCCAGTACTTC
cdr3_aa: CASSQKTSGVQETQYF

d_call: TRBD1
j_call: TRBJ1-4
clone_size: -
v_call: TRBV6-1
cdr3_nt: TGTGCCAGCAGTGAAGCGTCCAGGGGGAAGGAAAAACTGTTTTTT
cdr3_aa: CASSEASRGKEKLFF

d_call: -
j_call: TRBJ2-1
clone_size: -
v_call: TRBV7-2
cdr3_nt: TGTGCCAGCAGCTTAGAGGCCCAGGGGCCTCACTCCTACAATGAGCAGTTCTTC
cdr3_aa: CASSLEAQGPHSYNEQFF

d_call: TRBD2
j_call: TRBJ2-5
clone_size: -
v_call: TRBV30
cdr3_nt: TGTGCCTGGAGTACTGTACGGGGGGGCGGAGAGACCCAGTACTTC
cdr3_aa: CAWSTVRGGGETQYF

d_call: -
j_call: TRBJ2-1
clone_size: -
v_call: TRBV9
cdr3_nt: TGTGCCAGCAGCGAGGGGTGGGGGACAAGCTCCTACAATGAGCAGTTCTTC
cdr3_aa: CASSEGWGTSSYNEQFF

d_call: -
j_call: TRBJ1-6
clone_size: once
v_call: TRBV7-3
cdr3_nt: TGTGCCAGCAGCTCACAGGGAAATTCACCCCTCCACTTT
cdr3_aa: CASSSQGNSPLHF

d_call: -
j_call: TRBJ1-5
clone_size: few
v_call: TRBV4-1
cdr3_nt: TGCGCCAGCAGCCAAGAAATCGATCAGCCCCAGCATTTT
cdr3_aa: CASSQEIDQPQHF

d_call: -
j_call: TRBJ2-2
clone_size: -
v_call: TRBV30
cdr3_nt: TGTGCCTGGAGCCCACTTACAGACGCCGGGGAGCTGTTTTTT
cdr3_aa: CAWSPLTDAGELFF

d_call: TRBD1
j_call: TRBJ2-5
clone_size: -
v_call: TRBV2
cdr3_nt: TGTGCCAGCAACAGGGGTCGGCAAGAGACCCAGTACTTC
cdr3_aa: CASNRGRQETQYF

d_call: -
j_call: TRBJ2-2
clone_size: -
v_call: TRBV28
cdr3_nt: TGTGCCAGCAGTCCCGTAGCGAACACCGGGGAGCTGTTTTTT
cdr3_aa: CASSPVANTGELFF

d_call: TRBD2
j_call: TRBJ2-3
clone_size: -
v_call: TRBV9
cdr3_nt: TGTGCCAGCAGCGGAGGTAGCGGGAGTTCCCCCTATACGCAGTATTTT
cdr3_aa: CASSGGSGSSPYTQYF

d_call: TRBD1
j_call: TRBJ1-1
clone_size: -
v_call: TRBV7-2
cdr3_nt: TGTGCCAGCAGCTTAGTCAGACAGGGGGCGGGGACTGAAGCTTTCTTT
cdr3_aa: CASSLVRQGAGTEAFF

d_call: -
j_call: TRBJ1-3
clone_size: -
v_call: TRBV14
cdr3_nt: TGTGCCAGCAGCCGGAACAACAGGGGAAACACCATATATTTT
cdr3_aa: CASSRNNRGNTIYF

d_call: -
j_call: TRBJ1-3
clone_size: -
v_call: TRBV14
cdr3_nt: TGTGCCAGCAGCCAGGCAACCGGGACACCTATGAGAGGCTCTGGAAACACCATATATTTT
cdr3_aa: CASSQATGTPMRGSGNTIYF

d_call: TRBD2
j_call: TRBJ2-1
clone_size: -
v_call: TRBV6-2/TRBV6-3
cdr3_nt: TGTGCCAGCAGCTTCGGGACTAGCGGGAGTGTCTACAATGAGCAGTTCTTC
cdr3_aa: CASSFGTSGSVYNEQFF

d_call: -
j_call: TRBJ2-1
clone_size: -
v_call: TRBV28
cdr3_nt: TGTGCCAGCAGGCACGAGCATAATGAGCAGTTCTTC
cdr3_aa: CASRHEHNEQFF

d_call: -
j_call: TRBJ1-2
clone_size: -
v_call: TRBV28
cdr3_nt: TGTGCCAGCCGGACAGACCTAAACTATGGCTACACCTTC
cdr3_aa: CASRTDLNYGYTF

d_call: -
j_call: TRBJ2-1
clone_size: -
v_call: TRBV7-9
cdr3_nt: TGTGCCAGCAGCTTACGTACAGTCTCCTACAATGAGCAGTTCTTC
cdr3_aa: CASSLRTVSYNEQFF

d_call: TRBD1
j_call: TRBJ1-1
clone_size: -
v_call: TRBV7-2
cdr3_nt: TGTGCCAGCAGCTTACGGGACAGGGACACTGAAGCTTTCTTT
cdr3_aa: CASSLRDRDTEAFF

d_call: TRBD1
j_call: TRBJ1-2
clone_size: -
v_call: TRBV6-5
cdr3_nt: TGTGCCAGCAGAAGGGACAGCCAAGGCTTTATGAGCTACACCTTC
cdr3_aa: CASRRDSQGFMSYTF

d_call: TRBD1
j_call: TRBJ1-6
clone_size: -
v_call: TRBV18
cdr3_nt: TGTGCCAGCTCATGGGACAGGGTGGTTGATTCACCCCTCCACTTT
cdr3_aa: CASSWDRVVDSPLHF

d_call: -
j_call: TRBJ1-2
clone_size: once
v_call: TRBV19
cdr3_nt: TGTGCCAGTAGTAGCGGCAGTAACTATGGCTACACCTTC
cdr3_aa: CASSSGSNYGYTF

d_call: -
j_call: TRBJ2-2
clone_size: -
v_call: TRBV7-6
cdr3_nt: TGTGCCAGCAGCTTAGCCCGGGGCACCGGGGAGCTGTTTTTT
cdr3_aa: CASSLARGTGELFF

d_call: -
j_call: TRBJ1-5
clone_size: -
v_call: TRBV2
cdr3_nt: TGTGCCAGCAGTGTGGCCAGGTACAATCAGCCCCAGCATTTT
cdr3_aa: CASSVARYNQPQHF

d_call: TRBD2
j_call: TRBJ2-3
clone_size: -
v_call: TRBV27
cdr3_nt: TGTGCCAGCATGATGCTAGCGGGACCCACAGATACGCAGTATTTT
cdr3_aa: CASMMLAGPTDTQYF

d_call: TRBD1
j_call: TRBJ1-1
clone_size: once
v_call: TRBV28
cdr3_nt: TGTGCCAGCAGCATCGGGACAGGGGGATTTGAAGCTTTCTTT
cdr3_aa: CASSIGTGGFEAFF

d_call: -
j_call: TRBJ2-7
clone_size: -
v_call: TRBV5-1
cdr3_nt: TGCGCCAGCAGAGAGAGGACAAACGACTACGAGCAGTACTTC
cdr3_aa: CASRERTNDYEQYF

d_call: -
j_call: TRBJ1-4
clone_size: -
v_call: TRBV19
cdr3_nt: TGTGCCAGCGCGGGGGTCGTAAATGAAAAACTGTTTTTT
cdr3_aa: CASAGVVNEKLFF